The 21 T cell receptor beta chains reported below all come from one sample, sequenced in a study of blood T cells in healthy people across ages. A J-beta primer mix and a sample-barcoded 5' primer were used in a second PCR of roughly 7 to 12 cycles. TCRdb reanalysed the 5' RACE reads using MiXCR and keeps one entry per CDR3 protein. The sample carries over 950,000 distinct CDR3 sequences, roughly 47% recorded once. Input material: blood. These receptors were obtained from a woman between 55 and 75 years old in good health.

Only one count was recorded for this clonotype. The chain recombines TRBV20-1 with TRBJ2-7, with 9 bases identical to TRBD2. The end of the DNA fits TRBJ2-4 better, so the J call may be wrong. Germline values: CDR1 DFQATT, CDR2 SNEGSKA (reference sequence). CDR3 length: 17 amino acids. This chain's CDR3 is CSAEIAGAGRAKNIQYF. The CDR3 DNA reads as TGCAGTGCCGAAATAGCGGGAGCTGGTCGCGCCAAAAACATTCAGTACTTC.

The V and J genes are TRBV4-1 and TRBJ2-1; TRBD2 agrees at 16 bases. The CDR3 spans 19 residues. Losses at the gene ends were 1 base for V and 0 bases for J; bases not matched to a gene: 3. Germline CDR1 reads MGHRA; CDR2 reads YSYEKL. CDR3 nucleotides: TGCGCCAGCAGCCAAGCAGGGACTAGCGGGAGGGGCTCCTACAATGAGCAGTTCTTC. Its protein is CASSQAGTSGRGSYNEQFF.

The V gene is TRBV7-2, the J gene TRBJ1-2, with TRBD1 identical over 7 bases. Germline CDR1 reads SGHTA; CDR2 reads FQGNSA. V gave up 5 bases and J gave up 5 bases; unmatched junction bases: 11. This CDR3 is built from 15 residues. As DNA, the CDR3 is TGTGCCAGCAGCCCCGGGACAGCCTATGGATATGGCTACACCTTC. Translated: CASSPGTAYGYGYTF.

J is TRBJ2-3 and V is TRBV5-1; tentative D call: TRBD1 (6 bases). The V gene lost 0 bases and the J gene lost 2 bases, with 19 bases spanning the gap. The CDR3 has 18 amino acids. CDR1 is SGHRS, CDR2 YFSETQ, per germline. The CDR3 reads CASSLEFQGSILTDTQYF. The CDR3 region has the DNA TGCGCCAGCAGCTTGGAGTTTCAGGGGTCAATCCTCACAGATACGCAGTATTTT.

The CDR3 reads CASSLGGQGNEQYF. DNA for the CDR3: TGTGCCAGCAGCTTAGGCGGGCAGGGGAACGAGCAGTACTTC. The chain has TRBV7-9 and TRBJ2-5, with D perhaps matching TRBD1 (6 bases). The end of the DNA fits TRBJ2-7 better, so the J call may be wrong. CDR1 and CDR2 (germline): SEHNR, FQNEAQ (reference sequence). The CDR3 runs 14 residues.

This clonotype was seen a few times. The J gene is TRBJ2-7, the V gene TRBV7-2; perhaps TRBD2 as D (5 bases). Between the trimmed V and J ends, which lost 1 base and 0 bases, there was a span of 10 bases. Germline CDR1 reads SGHTA; CDR2 reads FQGNSA. The length of the CDR3 is 15 residues. The CDR3 here is CASSLGRRSSYEQYF. The CDR3 coding sequence is TGTGCCAGCAGCTTAGGGCGGAGGAGCTCCTACGAGCAGTACTTC.

The V and J genes are TRBV4-3 and TRBJ2-3; 7 bases map to TRBD1. J gave up 3 bases and V 0 bases, and 3 bases lay outside the gene matches. The germline V gene has CDR1 LGHNA and CDR2 YSLEER. The CDR3 spans 15 residues. The CDR3 region has the DNA TGCGCCAGCAGCCAAGAGGGCAGGGGGACAGATACGCAGTATTTT. Its translation: CASSQEGRGTDTQYF.

V gene TRBV11-3 combines with J gene TRBJ2-5, with TRBD1 identical over 8 bases. Germline-derived CDR1 and CDR2 are SGHNT and YENEEA. V shed 5 bases and J 4 bases; nucleotides not matched to a gene: 6. CDR3 length: 14 amino acids. CDR3 coding DNA: TGTGCCAGCAGCCCAGGGGGCCTCAGAGAGACCCAGTACTTC. As protein: CASSPGGLRETQYF.

The chain recombines TRBV10-3 with TRBJ2-5, with TRBD2 as a possible D gene (6 bases). The tail of the sequence fits TRBJ2-1 better, so the J call may be wrong. Germline CDR1 ENHRY, CDR2 SYGVKD. This CDR3 contains 13 residues. The CDR3: CAISDGSQETQFF. CDR3 nucleotides: TGTGCCATCAGTGACGGGAGCCAAGAGACCCAGTTCTTC.

The V call is TRBV9, the J call TRBJ2-4, with a tentative D call TRBD1 (6 bases). The J call may be wrong; the DNA end is better matched by TRBJ2-7. Germline V gene sequence: CDR1 SGDLS, CDR2 YYNGEE. The CDR3 is 17 amino acids. CDR3 loop: CASSVSPATQQGREQYF. The CDR3, as DNA: TGTGCCAGCAGCGTGTCTCCCGCAACGCAACAGGGTCGCGAGCAGTACTTC.

The rearrangement joins TRBV3-1 to TRBJ2-7; TRBD2 matches 8 bases. Germline V gene lookup returns CDR1 LGHDT and CDR2 YNNKEL (reference sequence). The CDR3 totals 14 residues. Germline trimming cut 1 base from V and 4 bases from J; bases unmatched to any gene: 3. The CDR3 DNA is TGTGCCAGCAGCCAAGGTAGCGGGACATACGAGCAGTACTTC. Translated, it gives CASSQGSGTYEQYF.

The genes are TRBV10-3 and TRBJ2-7; no clear D. Trimming left V 7 bases short and J 1 base short, with 11 bases between. The CDR3 runs to 13 residues. The germline CDR1 and CDR2 sequences are ENHRY and SYGVKD. The CDR3 loop reads CAIITMASYEQYF. The CDR3, as DNA: TGTGCCATCATTACCATGGCATCCTACGAGCAGTACTTC.

The V call is TRBV11-1, the J call TRBJ1-1, with 8 bases that match TRBD1. CDR1 and CDR2 (germline): SGHAT, FQDESV (reference sequence). The CDR3 contains 14 residues. After removal of 1 base from V and 7 bases from J, the junction contained 5 bases not matched to a gene. The DNA for the CDR3 is TGTGCCAGCAGCTTAGATGGGACAGGATATGAAGCTTTCTTT. Amino acids: CASSLDGTGYEAFF.

The chain uses TRBV29-1 and TRBJ1-5; D may be TRBD1 (6 bases). V lost 0 bases to trimming and J lost 7 bases, with 10 bases between them. This CDR3 spans 13 amino acids. Looked up from germline, CDR1 is SQVTM and CDR2 is ANQGSEA. The CDR3 sequence is CSVEDTQGQPQHF. The DNA for the CDR3 is TGCAGCGTTGAAGACACACAGGGCCAGCCCCAGCATTTT.

This clonotype was observed a single time. The chain joins TRBV27 to TRBJ1-6; 9 nucleotides agree with TRBD1. J was trimmed by 6 bases and V by 6 bases; bases with no gene match: 3. This CDR3 has 14 amino acids. Germline CDR1 reads MNHEY; CDR2 reads SMNVEV (reference sequence). CDR3 region: CASSYRGLNSPLHF. CDR3 DNA: TGTGCCAGCAGCTACAGGGGGCTTAATTCACCCCTCCACTTT.

This clonotype was observed a handful of times. This rearrangement joins TRBV20-1 to TRBJ2-7; 8 bases align to TRBD1. Unmatched junction bases numbered 11, after V lost 5 bases and J lost 2 bases. CDR3 length: 15 amino acids. Germline assignment: CDR1 DFQATT and CDR2 SNEGSKA (reference sequence). As DNA, the CDR3 is TGCAGTGCTCCTGTCGCGGACAGGGTCACCTACGAGCAGTACTTC. Amino acid sequence: CSAPVADRVTYEQYF.

This clonotype was picked up a small number of times. The rearrangement links TRBV15 to TRBJ2-5; D is possibly TRBD2 (7 bases). Germline CDR1 reads LNHNV; CDR2 reads YYDKDF (reference sequence). The CDR3 totals 15 residues. V dropped 2 bases and J dropped 5 bases, with 15 bases sitting between them. In DNA form, the CDR3 reads TGTGCCACCAGCAGATACAGGGCCGGGGGGGAGACCCAGTACTTC. Translated, it gives CATSRYRAGGETQYF.

The rearrangement joins TRBV10-3 to TRBJ1-2, with 7 bases that match TRBD1. Germline V gene data show CDR1 as ENHRY and CDR2 as SYGVKD. V dropped 6 bases and J dropped 6; count of bases not matched to a gene: 10. This CDR3 comprises 14 residues. The CDR3 loop is CAIRQSGTENGYTF. The CDR3 region has the DNA TGTGCCATCAGACAATCCGGGACAGAAAATGGCTACACCTTC.

This clonotype appeared a few times. V and J are TRBV12-3 or TRBV12-4 and TRBJ2-7; possible D gene TRBD2, 6 bases. The germline V and J ends were trimmed by 6 bases and 0 bases, with 15 bases remaining between them. CDR3 length: 15 residues. CDR3 loop: CASSHSGFRSYEQYF. DNA of the CDR3: TGTGCCAGCAGCCATAGCGGATTCCGCTCCTACGAGCAGTACTTC.

This clonotype was seen a handful of times. The chain links TRBV5-5 to TRBJ2-7; a weak D match, TRBD1 (5 bases). This CDR3 contains 14 residues. Germline V gene data show CDR1 as SGHKS and CDR2 as YYEKEE (reference sequence). V lost 5 bases and J lost 3, with 15 bases in between. The CDR3 sequence is CASSAGFPNYEQYF. CDR3 DNA: TGTGCCAGCAGTGCAGGGTTTCCCAACTACGAGCAGTACTTC.

This chain links TRBV28 with TRBJ2-3, with D perhaps matching TRBD2 (5 bases). The CDR3 is 14 residues long. The germline V gene has CDR1 MDHEN and CDR2 SYDVKM. Trimming pared 3 bases from V and 6 bases from J, leaving 13 bases between. CDR3 sequence (DNA): TGTGCCAGCAGTTTCCCCGAGGGAACGGATACGCAGTATTTT. The encoded protein is CASSFPEGTDTQYF.